The clone carrying this T cell receptor beta chain was detected only once. What it binds is unknown. The PCR contained 60 Vbeta and 13 Jbeta primers. The data were produced by immunoSEQ multiplex PCR, yet TCRdb's version contains in-frame clones alone and is incomplete. The table shows 200,000 to 250,000 clones, with 65% to 90% occurring only once. The entry originates in a study of cytomegalovirus exposure and HLA in healthy donors. Overall study: Membership in the Caucasian-associated ancestry cluster was found for around 81% of approximately 430 genotyped donors.

The CDR3 has 17 residues. Germline-derived CDR1 and CDR2 are SGHVS and FNYEAQ. V was cut by 1 base and J by 6 bases, with 18 bases left in between. General study points: The availability of immune exposure information extended only to CMV serostatus. A classifier reportedly called cytomegalovirus status with high sensitivity and specificity.

The chain couples TRBV7-6 to TRBJ2-2; D might be TRBD2 (5 bases). The sequenced sample was PBMCs. This receptor was identified in a girl aged 10 to 17 in good health and CMV-seronegative. The CDR3 DNA reads TGTGCCAGCAGCTTAGGTGTCGCATTAGTGGAGGCCGGGGAGCTGTTTTTT. It translates to CASSLGVALVEAGELFF.